The 27 T cell receptor beta chains listed next were all sequenced from one sample in a study of prognosis after radiotherapy for stage I lung cancer. Genomic DNA was subjected to two-round multiplex PCR for amplification of TCR beta CDR3. Used in first-round PCR were primers specific to each TRBV and TRBJ gene. MiXCR, run by TCRdb on the multiplex PCR reads, gives a single entry per CDR3 protein. The sample yields about 31,000 distinct CDR3 sequences, around 43% seen once. The specimen was PBMCs, collected before or after stereotactic body radiation therapy (not recorded which). The origin of the receptors is a donor aged 50 or older with non-small cell lung cancer.

The chain is built from TRBV6-5 and TRBJ2-7; D perhaps matches TRBD2 (5 bases). Trimming took off 0 bases at V and 5 bases at J, with 17 bases between the two ends. The CDR3 spans 16 residues. CDR1 and CDR2 (germline): MNHEY, SVGAGI. The CDR3: CASSYSTFGSGDEQYF. The CDR3, as DNA: TGTGCCAGCAGTTACTCGACCTTTGGGAGTGGCGACGAGCAGTACTTC.

This sequence joins TRBV11-2 and TRBJ2-3, with D possibly TRBD1 on 6 matching bases. Germline loops: CDR1 SGHAT, CDR2 FQNNGV. The CDR3 has 14 amino acids. Trimming left V 2 bases short and J 6 bases short, with 12 bases between. The CDR3 region has the DNA TGTGCCAGCAGCTTACGACAGGAGGTGGATACGCAGTATTTT. This sequence encodes CASSLRQEVDTQYF.

This clonotype rates as medium-sized. The chain carries TRBV6-5 and TRBJ2-6, with D perhaps matching TRBD1 or TRBD2 (5 bases each). Per the germline V gene, CDR1 is MNHEY and CDR2 is SVGAGI. The CDR3 length is 17 residues. The V end was cut by 2 bases, the J end by 4 bases, with 15 bases between. This CDR3 reads CASSYGTSVSGANVLTF. The CDR3 region has the DNA TGTGCCAGCAGTTACGGGACGAGTGTGTCCGGGGCCAACGTCCTGACTTTC.

This clonotype was seen at least ten times. The chain joins TRBV5-6 to TRBJ1-5; D uncertain. The germline gives CDR1 SGHDT, CDR2 YYEEEE. The CDR3 covers 12 residues. Trimming shortened V by 2 bases and J by 10 bases, and 10 bases separated the two germline ends. CDR3: CASSLFPGPQHF. CDR3 nucleotides: TGTGCCAGCAGCTTATTTCCGGGACCCCAGCATTTT.

The chain is built from TRBV24-1 and TRBJ1-1; TRBD1 is a possible D gene (5 bases). V lost 8 bases and J 4 bases, leaving 13 bases between the germline ends. The CDR3 totals 13 residues. The V gene's germline CDR1 is KGHDR and CDR2 SFDVKD. The CDR3 loop is CATTAGQGTEAFF. The CDR3, as DNA: TGTGCCACCACTGCAGGGCAAGGCACTGAAGCTTTCTTT.

The genes are TRBV2 and TRBJ2-7; D is unclear. Germline V CDR1 and CDR2: SNHLY, FYNNEI. This CDR3 region has 13 residues. Trimming stripped 6 bases from V and 7 bases from J, with 16 bases between. The CDR3 loop reads CASSLRWMVEQYF. The CDR3 region has the DNA TGTGCCAGCAGCCTCAGATGGATGGTTGAGCAGTACTTC.

Regarding this clonotype: This likely stems from a read error, as it lies one base from a far larger clone. J is TRBJ2-7 and V is TRBV2; weak D call: TRBD1 (6 bases). The CDR3 is 12 residues long. CDR1 is SNHLY and CDR2 is FYNNEI in the germline V gene. Deletions cut 6 bases from V and 10 bases from J, with 16 bases between. The CDR3 bases are TGTGCCAGCAGCAAGGACAGCGAATATCAGTACTTC. Translated, it gives CASSKDSEYQYF.

In regard to this clonotype: This clone may be a read error of a much larger clone one base away. The chain carries TRBV7-6 and TRBJ2-5; no reliable D call. The germline CDR1 and CDR2 sequences are SGHVS and FNYEAQ. The CDR3 is 11 amino acids. V was cut by 2 bases and J by 7 bases, with 5 bases left in between. The CDR3 region is CASSLFVTQYF. The CDR3 bases are TGTGCCAGCAGCTTATTCGTGACCCAGTACTTC.

CDR3 nucleotide sequence: TGTGCCACCAGTGAACCGACAGGGGGTACAGATACGCAGTATTTT. This codes for CATSEPTGGTDTQYF. The genes are TRBV24-1 and TRBJ2-3, with TRBD1 matching 9 bases. Germline V gives CDR1 KGHDR, CDR2 SFDVKD. V was clipped by 4 bases and J by 3 bases; unmatched bases: 4. The CDR3 is 15 amino acids.

There are many counts of this clonotype. This sequence may be a read error, since a much larger clone differs from it by one base. The chain employs TRBV28 and TRBJ1-5, with D possibly matching TRBD1 (6 bases). This CDR3 region has 17 residues. The V gene's germline CDR1 is MDHEN and CDR2 SYDVKM. CDR3 DNA sequence: TGTGGCAGCAATGGCCTAGTGGGGGCGGTAGGGAATCAGCCCCAGCATTTT. Protein: CGSNGLVGAVGNQPQHF.

This clonotype was observed many times. The rearrangement links TRBV6-1 to TRBJ2-4; possibly TRBD1 or TRBD2 for D (6 bases each). The CDR3 is made up of 14 amino acids. Germline CDR1 is MNHNS and CDR2 is SASEGT. The V gene lost 5 bases and the J gene lost 6 bases, with 14 bases spanning the gap. In DNA form, the CDR3 reads TGTGCCAGCAGTACCCCCGGGGGCTTAAACATTCAGTACTTC. Its protein is CASSTPGGLNIQYF.

V gene TRBV12-3 or TRBV12-4 combines with J gene TRBJ2-5, with 8 bases aligning to TRBD1. This CDR3 contains 14 residues. With 5 bases clipped from V and 5 bases from J, the junction kept 7 bases outside the gene matches. CDR3 sequence: CASSESGGYETQYF. DNA of the CDR3: TGTGCCAGCAGTGAGTCAGGGGGCTATGAGACCCAGTACTTC.

This clonotype was counted many times. CDR3 DNA: TGCGCCAGCAGCCCTCTGGGGCAGAGCAATCAGCCCCAGCATTTT. The encoded protein is CASSPLGQSNQPQHF. The rearrangement joins TRBV5-1 to TRBJ1-5; D perhaps matches TRBD1 (5 bases). V shed 4 bases and J shed 1 base, with 12 bases lying between them. Germline loops: CDR1 SGHRS, CDR2 YFSETQ. The CDR3 is 15 residues long. Full variable domain (outside the CDR3, taken from reference TRBV5-1 and TRBJ1-5): KAGVTQTPRYLIKTRGQQVTLSCSPISGHRSVSWYQQTPGQGLQFLFEYFSETQRNKGNFPGRFSGRQFSNSRSEMNVSTLELGDSALYLCASSPLGQSNQPQHFGDGTRLSIL.

This clonotype was counted ten times or more. J is TRBJ2-1 and V is TRBV2; 8 bases line up with TRBD2. The CDR3 spans 15 residues. V shed 2 bases and J 5 bases; nucleotides not matched to a gene: 5. CDR1 is SNHLY, CDR2 FYNNEI, per germline. The chain's CDR3 is CASSEMGLENNEQFF. The CDR3 nucleotides are TGTGCCAGCAGTGAAATGGGACTAGAAAACAATGAGCAGTTCTTC. The complete variable domain, with remaining parts taken from reference TRBV2 and TRBJ2-1, reads EPEVTQTPSHQVTQMGQEVILRCVPISNHLYFYWYRQILGQKVEFLVSFYNNEISEKSEIFDDQFSVERPDGSNFTLKIRSTKLEDSAMYFCASSEMGLENNEQFFGPGTRLTVL.

Sample share makes this clonotype large. Compared with germline, one end of the junction differs, possibly owing to a read error. The J gene is TRBJ2-2, the V gene TRBV11-2, with D unresolved. Germline V gene lookup returns CDR1 SGHAT and CDR2 FQNNGV. The CDR3 spans 12 residues. In nucleotides, the CDR3 is TGCGCCAGCAGCCAAGGGATGTCAGAGCTGTTTTTT. This translates into CASSQGMSELFF.

The table lists this clonotype with many counts. The chain employs TRBV28 and TRBJ1-1, with TRBD1 matching over 9 bases. With V trimmed by 3 bases and J by 6 bases, 8 bases remained unmatched. This CDR3 contains 15 residues. Germline CDR1 and CDR2: MDHEN and SYDVKM. CDR3 DNA sequence: TGTGCCAGCAGTTTGGCCGGGACAGGGTCTGCTGAAGCTTTCTTT. Protein sequence: CASSLAGTGSAEAFF.

Comments on this clonotype: A read error may produce the germline difference seen at one junction end. The chain has TRBV28 and TRBJ2-1; 8 bases are shared with TRBD2. CDR1 MDHEN and CDR2 SYDVKM come from the germline V gene. CDR3 size: 12 residues. The CDR3 DNA reads as TGTTCCAGCAGTTTAGCGGGGTTTGTGCAGTTCTTC. Its protein is CSSSLAGFVQFF.

By share, this clonotype counts as medium-sized. The V gene is TRBV6-1, the J gene TRBJ1-2, with no clear D. Trimming pared 6 bases from V and 8 bases from J, leaving 7 bases between. CDR3 size: 10 residues. From germline, CDR1 is MNHNS and CDR2 SASEGT. The CDR3 reads CASSDPGYTF. CDR3 bases: TGTGCCAGCAGCGACCCCGGCTACACCTTC.

Points on this clonotype: Just one base apart from a much larger clone, this may be a read error. Without the conserved terminal phenylalanine or tryptophan, this CDR3 likely stems from a read error. The CDR3 DNA sequence: TGTGCCAGCAGGGGGACAGGGACCTACAATGAGCAGTTCCTC. Residues: CASRGTGTYNEQFL. The chain links TRBV7-9 to TRBJ2-1, with 9 bases that match TRBD1. Germline V gene data show CDR1 as SEHNR and CDR2 as FQNEAQ (reference sequence). There are 14 residues in the CDR3. V trimming: 6 bases; J trimming: 2 bases; junction bases outside the gene matches: 2.

This clonotype was seen repeatedly, ten times or more. The V call is TRBV2, the J call TRBJ1-6, with no clear D. This CDR3 has 13 residues. The germline gives CDR1 SNHLY, CDR2 FYNNEI. Trimming stripped 6 bases from V and 6 bases from J, with 9 bases between. This CDR3 is CASRAEINSPLHF. CDR3 DNA sequence: TGTGCCAGCAGGGCGGAGATTAATTCACCCCTCCACTTT.

The table lists this clonotype with many counts. CDR3 protein: CASSRQRSTDTQYF. CDR3 nucleotides: TGTGCCAGTAGTCGTCAACGAAGCACAGATACGCAGTATTTT. The gene calls are TRBV19 and TRBJ2-3; D is unclear. With 5 bases removed from V and 0 bases from J, the gap between germline ends came to 9 bases. Germline CDR1 is LNHDA and CDR2 is SQIVND (reference sequence). CDR3 size: 14 residues.

Ten or more counts support this clonotype. J is TRBJ2-5 and V is TRBV5-8; perhaps TRBD1 as D (6 bases). Trimming took off 2 bases at V and 1 base at J, with 9 bases between the two ends. Germline V gives CDR1 SGHTS, CDR2 YDEGEE. CDR3 length equals 14 residues. The CDR3 DNA is TGTGCCAGCAGCTTAGGACAGCCCCAAGAGACCCAGTACTTC. Translation: CASSLGQPQETQYF.

By share of the sample, this clonotype is medium-sized. The chain is built from TRBV12-3 or TRBV12-4 and TRBJ2-3, with D possibly matching TRBD2 (5 bases). V lost 5 bases and J 1 base, leaving 16 bases between the germline ends. This CDR3 comprises 16 residues. CDR3 sequence (DNA): TGTGCCAGCAGTACGGGCTGGAGGTGGCGCACAGATACGCAGTATTTT. It translates to CASSTGWRWRTDTQYF.

The chain employs TRBV5-1 and TRBJ2-2, with D possibly TRBD2 on 6 matching bases. V was pared by 8 bases and J by 8 bases, with 16 bases between. CDR1 is SGHRS, CDR2 YFSETQ, per germline. The CDR3 is 13 amino acids. The CDR3 spells CARLGGFTGELFF. In DNA form, the CDR3 reads TGCGCCAGACTCGGGGGTTTCACAGGGGAGCTGTTTTTT.

Comment on this clonotype: At one boundary the junction diverges from the germline segment, which might be a read error. The chain joins TRBV6-1 to TRBJ2-7, with 7 bases aligning to TRBD1. The germline CDR1 and CDR2 sequences are MNHNS and SASEGT. The CDR3 length is 15 residues. CDR3 sequence (DNA): TGTGCTAGCAGGATGGGACAGTGGAGATCCTACGAGCAGTACTTC. Protein sequence: CASRMGQWRSYEQYF.

The V and J genes are TRBV3-1 and TRBJ2-7; weak D call: TRBD2 (6 bases). The CDR3 has 15 amino acids. Germline assignment: CDR1 LGHDT and CDR2 YNNKEL (reference sequence). Trimming took off 0 bases at V and 13 bases at J, with 22 bases between the two ends. The CDR3 DNA follows: TGTGCCAGCAGCCAAGAGGAGCGGGCACGAGACGAGAAATACTTC. This translates into CASSQEERARDEKYF.

The gene calls are TRBV4-1 and TRBJ1-3; no clear D. CDR1 is MGHRA, CDR2 YSYEKL, per germline. V was shortened by 2 bases and J by 1 base, with 0 bases between the two germline ends. The CDR3 is 12 amino acids. The CDR3 here is CASSQSGNTIYF. For the CDR3, the DNA is TGCGCCAGCAGCCAATCTGGAAACACCATATATTTT.